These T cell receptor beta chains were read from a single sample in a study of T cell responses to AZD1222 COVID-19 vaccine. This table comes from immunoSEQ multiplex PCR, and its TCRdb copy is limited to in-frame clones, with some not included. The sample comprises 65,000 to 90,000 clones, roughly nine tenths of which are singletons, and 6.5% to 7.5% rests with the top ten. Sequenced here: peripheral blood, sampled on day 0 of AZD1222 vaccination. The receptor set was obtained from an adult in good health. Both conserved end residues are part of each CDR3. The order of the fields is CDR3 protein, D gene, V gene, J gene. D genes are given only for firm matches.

cdr3_aa: CASSLGDRPGGELFF; d_call: .; v_call: TRBV7-3; j_call: TRBJ2-2
cdr3_aa: CASSPPGSRNQPQHF; d_call: .; v_call: TRBV18; j_call: TRBJ1-5
cdr3_aa: CSVGTGAGNTIYF; d_call: TRBD1; v_call: TRBV29-1; j_call: TRBJ1-3
cdr3_aa: CASSGDLNTEAFF; d_call: .; v_call: TRBV14; j_call: TRBJ1-1
cdr3_aa: CASSFSVGWGTGAATNEKLFF; d_call: TRBD1; v_call: TRBV7-6; j_call: TRBJ1-4
cdr3_aa: CASSQVRPRWLFF; d_call: .; v_call: TRBV3-1/TRBV3-2; j_call: TRBJ2-2
cdr3_aa: CASSPFTANSGNTIYF; d_call: .; v_call: TRBV28; j_call: TRBJ1-3
cdr3_aa: CASSLAAPTRGNTIYF; d_call: .; v_call: TRBV5-1; j_call: TRBJ1-3
cdr3_aa: CASSPGYGREKLFF; d_call: .; v_call: TRBV5-8; j_call: TRBJ1-4
cdr3_aa: CASSIEAGGYSNQPQHF; d_call: TRBD1; v_call: TRBV19; j_call: TRBJ1-5
cdr3_aa: CAISESGGTGNSPLHF; d_call: TRBD1; v_call: TRBV10-3; j_call: TRBJ1-6
cdr3_aa: CASKRVVWAPKSNEQFF; d_call: .; v_call: TRBV28; j_call: TRBJ2-1
cdr3_aa: CASSIEAARKGEAFF; d_call: .; v_call: TRBV19; j_call: TRBJ1-1
cdr3_aa: CASSQTGRGHYGYTF; d_call: TRBD1; v_call: TRBV28; j_call: TRBJ1-2